Presented here are 21 T cell receptor beta chains from one specimen sequenced in a study of blood T cell repertoires in COVID-19. Here immunoSEQ multiplex PCR was the method, and the copy in TCRdb shows in-frame clones only, minus some. Of under 450,000 clones in the sample, about 86% were seen once. Input material: peripheral blood. All receptors derive from an older woman with COVID-19, enrolled during active disease.

The gene calls are TRBV9 and TRBJ2-3, with TRBD2 as a possible D gene (5 bases). This CDR3 is built from 16 residues. Trimming left V 4 bases short and J 2 bases short, with 17 bases between. CDR1 SGDLS and CDR2 YYNGEE come from the germline V gene. CDR3 region: CASSPRRGLNTDTQYF. DNA of the CDR3: TGTGCCAGCAGCCCAAGAAGAGGGCTTAACACAGATACGCAGTATTTT.

The chain employs TRBV3-1 (or the pseudogene TRBV3-2) and TRBJ2-1; TRBD1 matches 8 bases. V was pared by 2 bases and J by 8 bases, with 11 bases of the junction left unmatched. The CDR3 has 16 amino acids. Germline-derived CDR1 and CDR2 are LGHDT and YNNKEL (reference sequence). The CDR3 bases are TGTGCCAGCAGCCAATCTTTGACAGGGGTGCTCCATGAGCAGTTCTTC. Its protein is CASSQSLTGVLHEQFF.

This clone was detected ten times or more. The chain recombines TRBV9 with TRBJ1-3, with a possible D match to TRBD1 (5 bases). CDR3 length equals 16 residues. The germline V gene has CDR1 SGDLS and CDR2 YYNGEE. V dropped 0 bases and J dropped 4 bases, with 14 bases sitting between them. The chain's CDR3 is CASSVGQGLDGNTIYF. The CDR3 DNA reads TGTGCCAGCAGCGTAGGCCAGGGTTTGGACGGAAACACCATATATTTT.

This clone was seen once. CDR3 nucleotide sequence: TGTGCCAGCAGTCCCGATGGACAGGGCGACACCATATATTTT. Translating it yields CASSPDGQGDTIYF. J is TRBJ1-3 and V is TRBV6-6; 8 nucleotides line up with TRBD1. The V gene end was trimmed by 5 bases and the J gene end by 8 bases; junction bases not matched to a gene: 8. Per germline, CDR1 MNHNY and CDR2 SVGAGI (reference sequence). This CDR3 comprises 14 residues.

This chain connects TRBV13 to TRBJ1-2; 7 nucleotides match TRBD1. Losses at the gene ends were 3 bases for V and 2 bases for J; bases not matched to a gene: 6. CDR1 is PRHDT, CDR2 FYEKMQ, per germline (reference sequence). The CDR3 runs 15 residues. The CDR3 DNA is TGTGCCAGCAGCTTCCGGGACAGAAAAAACTATGGCTACACCTTC. Amino acids: CASSFRDRKNYGYTF.

This chain uses TRBV5-1 with TRBJ2-2, with 8 bases aligning to TRBD2. Trimming took 6 bases from V and 0 from J; bases not matched to a gene: 4. This CDR3 has 15 amino acids. Germline CDR1 is SGHRS and CDR2 is YFSETQ. CDR3 bases: TGCGCCAGCACCCCACTAGCGGCGAACACCGGGGAGCTGTTTTTT. This sequence encodes CASTPLAANTGELFF.

The V and J genes are TRBV5-1 and TRBJ2-7; the D gene is possibly TRBD1 (6 bases). Germline V gene data show CDR1 as SGHRS and CDR2 as YFSETQ. The length of the CDR3 is 14 residues. Trimming removed 4 bases at V and 3 bases at J, with 14 bases between. CDR3: CASSPGPGDYEQYF. Written as DNA, the CDR3 is TGCGCCAGCAGCCCGGGTCCAGGGGACTACGAGCAGTACTTC.

As concerns this clone: This specimen includes other DNA sequences encoding the same CDR3. The rearrangement uses TRBV7-9 and TRBJ1-1, with 10 bases identical to TRBD1. This CDR3 comprises 14 residues. CDR1 is SEHNR, CDR2 FQNEAQ, per germline (reference sequence). Losses at the gene ends were 5 bases for V and 4 bases for J; bases not matched to a gene: 4. CDR3 sequence reads: CASSPRTGGTEAFF. CDR3 DNA: TGTGCCAGCAGCCCGAGGACAGGGGGCACTGAAGCTTTCTTT. Variable domain in full (rest from reference TRBV7-9 and TRBJ1-1): DTGVSQNPRHKITKRGQNVTFRCDPISEHNRLYWYRQTLGQGPEFLTYFQNEAQLEKSRLLSDRFSAERPKGSFSTLEIQRTEQGDSAMYLCASSPRTGGTEAFFGQGTRLTVV.

The chain recombines TRBV5-4 with TRBJ2-6; 7 positions match TRBD2. V lost 4 bases and J lost 0; bases outside the gene matches: 4. Germline values: CDR1 SGHNT, CDR2 YYREEE (reference sequence). CDR3 length: 16 residues. The CDR3 reads CASSPGGNSGANVLTF. The CDR3 DNA sequence: TGTGCCAGCAGCCCGGGAGGAAACTCTGGGGCCAACGTCCTGACTTTC.

The chain employs TRBV4-3 and TRBJ1-5; possibly TRBD1 for D (6 bases). CDR1 LGHNA and CDR2 YSLEER come from the germline V gene. CDR3 length: 13 residues. V was shortened by 1 base and J by 7 bases, with 8 bases between the two germline ends. The CDR3 reads CASSQAQGQPQHF. As DNA, the CDR3 is TGCGCCAGCAGCCAAGCCCAGGGGCAGCCCCAGCATTTT.

This chain joins TRBV7-2 and TRBJ2-5; 14 bases map to TRBD2. This CDR3 contains 17 residues. The germline V gene encodes CDR1 SGHTA and CDR2 FQGNSA. V trimming: 1 base; J trimming: 7 bases; junction bases outside the gene matches: 8. The CDR3 is CASSLGGLAGARWTQYF. CDR3 sequence (DNA): TGTGCCAGCAGCTTAGGGGGACTAGCGGGGGCCCGTTGGACCCAGTACTTC.

The chain links TRBV29-1 to TRBJ1-3; D call uncertain. V shed 5 bases and J shed 0 bases, with 11 bases lying between them. CDR3 length: 14 amino acids. Germline lookup yields CDR1 SQVTM and CDR2 ANQGSEA. The CDR3 bases are TGCAGCGTTCCTTCTACAGTCTCTGGAAACACCATATATTTT. Residues: CSVPSTVSGNTIYF. Drawing the rest from reference TRBV29-1 and TRBJ1-3, the complete variable domain is SAVISQKPSRDICQRGTSLTIQCQVDSQVTMMFWYRQQPGQSLTLIATANQGSEATYESGFVIDKFPISRPNLTFSTLTVSNMSPEDSSIYLCSVPSTVSGNTIYFGEGSWLTVV.

This clone was recorded a few times. This rearrangement joins TRBV19 to TRBJ2-6; 7 positions agree with TRBD1. V lost 1 base, J lost 0 bases, and 9 bases stayed unmatched. This CDR3 comprises 19 residues. Germline CDR1 is LNHDA and CDR2 is SQIVND (reference sequence). The CDR3 DNA sequence: TGTGCCAGTAGTATAGGATTGGGACAGACCCTCTCTGGGGCCAACGTCCTGACTTTC. This encodes CASSIGLGQTLSGANVLTF.

The table lists this clone with a count of one. The V and J genes are TRBV5-1 and TRBJ1-2, with 9 bases matching TRBD1. V dropped 3 bases and J dropped 3; count of bases not matched to a gene: 9. Germline values: CDR1 SGHRS, CDR2 YFSETQ. This CDR3 has 16 residues. The CDR3 protein is CASSSQGQGIHYGYTF. For the CDR3, the DNA is TGCGCCAGCAGCTCGCAAGGACAGGGGATCCACTATGGCTACACCTTC. Full variable domain (remainder filled in from reference TRBV5-1 and TRBJ1-2): KAGVTQTPRYLIKTRGQQVTLSCSPISGHRSVSWYQQTPGQGLQFLFEYFSETQRNKGNFPGRFSGRQFSNSRSEMNVSTLELGDSALYLCASSSQGQGIHYGYTFGSGTRLTVV.

This chain joins TRBV7-9 and TRBJ1-6, with D tentatively TRBD1 (6 bases). The CDR3 consists of 16 residues. Germline V CDR1 and CDR2: SEHNR, FQNEAQ (reference sequence). V lost 5 bases and J lost 9, with 20 bases in between. CDR3: CASSHPHRAEGSPLHF. In DNA, the CDR3 is TGTGCCAGCAGCCACCCTCACAGGGCCGAAGGTTCACCCCTCCACTTT.

The genes are TRBV29-1 and TRBJ1-6; D perhaps matches TRBD1 (5 bases). Trimming shortened V by 6 bases and J by 11 bases, and 17 bases separated the two germline ends. CDR1 and CDR2 from the germline V gene are SQVTM and ANQGSEA. The CDR3 is made up of 13 amino acids. CDR3 residues: CSVRDSAGAPLHF. CDR3 nucleotides: TGCAGCGTCCGCGACAGCGCTGGGGCACCCCTCCACTTT.

This sequence joins TRBV7-2 and TRBJ1-2, with D maybe TRBD1 (5 bases). This CDR3 has 14 amino acids. V lost 2 bases to trimming and J lost 2 bases, with 9 bases between them. The germline CDR1 and CDR2 sequences are SGHTA and FQGNSA. The CDR3 loop is CASSLWQGNYGYTF. The CDR3 DNA reads as TGTGCCAGCAGCTTATGGCAGGGAAACTATGGCTACACCTTC.

CDR3 region: CASSVYGRGVDNEQFF. In DNA, the CDR3 is TGTGCCAGCAGCGTATACGGGCGGGGGGTCGACAATGAGCAGTTCTTC. This rearrangement joins TRBV5-5 to TRBJ2-1, with TRBD2 matching 8 bases. The ends lost 4 bases at V and 5 bases at J; junction bases unmatched: 11. The CDR3 totals 16 residues. Germline-derived CDR1 and CDR2 are SGHKS and YYEKEE (reference sequence).

The rearrangement links TRBV27 to TRBJ1-2; D gene unclear. This CDR3 is 14 amino acids long. In germline, CDR1 is MNHEY, CDR2 SMNVEV (reference sequence). V lost 4 bases, J lost 3 bases, and 12 bases lay in between. The CDR3 sequence is CASSSGTLDYGYTF. The CDR3 DNA sequence: TGTGCCAGCAGTTCGGGAACCCTGGACTATGGCTACACCTTC.

V and J are TRBV13 and TRBJ2-3, with 11 positions matching TRBD2. The germline V gene has CDR1 PRHDT and CDR2 FYEKMQ (reference sequence). Germline trimming cut 6 bases from V and 2 bases from J; bases unmatched to any gene: 16. The CDR3 is 19 residues long. The CDR3 loop reads CASSQRLAGGLFHTDTQYF. CDR3 nucleotides: TGTGCCAGCAGTCAGAGGCTAGCGGGGGGCCTTTTTCACACAGATACGCAGTATTTT.

The table lists this clone with a count of one. J is TRBJ1-1 and V is TRBV18, with 10 bases matching TRBD1. In germline, CDR1 is KGHSH, CDR2 LQKENI. The CDR3 covers 18 residues. Trimming at V came to 3 bases and at J to 0 bases, leaving 10 bases not matched to a gene. The CDR3, as DNA: TGTGCCAGCTCACCCCTCAGGACAGGGGGAGGGTTGAACACTGAAGCTTTCTTT. It is translated as CASSPLRTGGGLNTEAFF.